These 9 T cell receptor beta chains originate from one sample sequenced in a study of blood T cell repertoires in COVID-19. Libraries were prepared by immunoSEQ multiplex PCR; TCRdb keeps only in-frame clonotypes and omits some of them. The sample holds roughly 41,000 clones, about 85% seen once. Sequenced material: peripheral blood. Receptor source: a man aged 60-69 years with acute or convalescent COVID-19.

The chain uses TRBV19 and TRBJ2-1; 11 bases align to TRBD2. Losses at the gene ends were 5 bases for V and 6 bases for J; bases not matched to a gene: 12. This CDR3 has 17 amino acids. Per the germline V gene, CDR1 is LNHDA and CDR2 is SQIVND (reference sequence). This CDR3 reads CASSVSGGAFSANEQFF. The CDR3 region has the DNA TGTGCCAGTAGTGTTAGCGGGGGGGCTTTCTCGGCCAATGAGCAGTTCTTC.

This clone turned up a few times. CDR3 protein: CSVVIISDRDTGNTIYF. CDR3 sequence (DNA): TGCAGCGTTGTAATAATCTCAGACAGGGACACTGGAAACACCATATATTTT. V usage is TRBV29-1 and J usage is TRBJ1-3; TRBD1 agrees at 7 bases. Trimming at V came to 4 bases and at J to 2 bases, leaving 14 bases not matched to a gene. The germline CDR1 and CDR2 sequences are SQVTM and ANQGSEA. The CDR3 is made up of 17 amino acids.

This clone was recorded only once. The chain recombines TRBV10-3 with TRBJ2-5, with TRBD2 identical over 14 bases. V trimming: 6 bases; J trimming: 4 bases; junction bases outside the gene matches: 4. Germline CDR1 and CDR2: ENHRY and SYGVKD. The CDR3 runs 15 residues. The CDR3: CAISPGLAGGETQYF. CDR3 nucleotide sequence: TGTGCCATCAGCCCCGGACTAGCGGGGGGAGAGACCCAGTACTTC.

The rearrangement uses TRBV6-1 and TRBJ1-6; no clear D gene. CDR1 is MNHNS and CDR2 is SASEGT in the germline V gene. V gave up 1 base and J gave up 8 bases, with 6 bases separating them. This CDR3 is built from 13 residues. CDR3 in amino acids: CASSEVLYSPLHF. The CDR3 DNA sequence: TGTGCCAGCAGTGAAGTTCTTTATTCACCCCTCCACTTT.

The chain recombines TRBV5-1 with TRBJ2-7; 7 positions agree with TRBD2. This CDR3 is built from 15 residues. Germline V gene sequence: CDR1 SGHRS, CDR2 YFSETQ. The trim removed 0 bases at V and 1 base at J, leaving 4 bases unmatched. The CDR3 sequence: CASSLVLAESYEQYF. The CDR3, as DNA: TGCGCCAGCAGCTTGGTTCTAGCGGAATCCTACGAGCAGTACTTC.

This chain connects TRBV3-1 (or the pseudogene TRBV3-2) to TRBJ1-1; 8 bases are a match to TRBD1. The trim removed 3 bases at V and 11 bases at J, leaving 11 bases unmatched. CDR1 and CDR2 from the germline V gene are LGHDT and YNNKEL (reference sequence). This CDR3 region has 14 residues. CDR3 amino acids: CASSQTGVFPLAFF. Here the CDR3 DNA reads TGTGCCAGCAGCCAGACAGGGGTTTTCCCATTGGCTTTCTTT.

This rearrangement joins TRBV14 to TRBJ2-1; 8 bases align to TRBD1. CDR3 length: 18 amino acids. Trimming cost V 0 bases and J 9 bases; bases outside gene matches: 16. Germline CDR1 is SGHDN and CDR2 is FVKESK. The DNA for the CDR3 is TGTGCCAGCAGCCAAGAAAAATGGGTCGGACAGGGTGTAGCTGAGCAGTTCTTC. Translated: CASSQEKWVGQGVAEQFF.

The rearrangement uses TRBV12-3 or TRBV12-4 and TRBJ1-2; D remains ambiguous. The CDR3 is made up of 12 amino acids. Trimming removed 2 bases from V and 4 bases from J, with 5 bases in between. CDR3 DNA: TGTGCCAGCAGTTTACGCGGCTATGGCTACACCTTC. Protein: CASSLRGYGYTF.

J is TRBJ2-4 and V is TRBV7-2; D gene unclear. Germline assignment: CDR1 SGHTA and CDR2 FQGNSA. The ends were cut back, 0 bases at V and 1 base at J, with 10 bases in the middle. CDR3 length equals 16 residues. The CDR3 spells CASSLAAAGAKNIQYF. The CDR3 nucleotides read TGTGCCAGCAGCTTAGCAGCCGCCGGGGCCAAAAACATTCAGTACTTC.